This TCR beta chain is drawn from a study of OX40 agonist ivuxolimab in advanced cancers. Trimming removed 5 bases from V and 1 base from J; junction bases left unmatched: 5. The CDR3 consists of 16 residues. Germline lookup yields CDR1 LGHNT and CDR2 FRNRAP. TCRdb's table, derived via immunoSEQ multiplex PCR, lists solely in-frame clones and lacks some. The repertoire holds about 79,000 clones, with 80% to 95% as singletons. The cohort excluded patients with autoimmune disease history or systemic immunosuppression. The rearrangement uses TRBV12-5 and TRBJ1-5, with 10 bases fitting TRBD1. The receptor's source is an adult with an advanced solid tumor such as melanoma, head and neck, liver or kidney cancer. The sample was CD4+ or CD8+ T cells sorted from blood, taken in a trial of the OX40 agonist ivuxolimab. This chain's CDR3 is CASGRTDRGSNQPQHF. The CDR3 bases are TGTGCTAGTGGTCGAACGGACAGGGGGAGCAATCAGCCCCAGCATTTT.